What follows is one T cell receptor (beta chain) and its context. The CDR3 length is 15 residues. CDR1 and CDR2 (germline): SGHAT, FQNNGV. V was shortened by 1 base and J by 2 bases, with 10 bases between the two germline ends. The data are from a study of Ad26.COV2.S vaccination and SARS-CoV-2 variants. The protocol was immunoSEQ multiplex PCR, while the TCRdb copy is restricted to in-frame clones and leaves out a portion. The sample has about 320,000 clones, 85% to 90% seen once; the top ten hold about 5%. Treatment specified: 19 received Ad26.COV2.S at low or high dose, single or two shots; about 5 received placebo; per-sample allocation not given. All samples were drawn on day 63, counting from the first vaccine or placebo injection.

This TCR came from a person aged 18-65 years who received the Ad26.COV2.S COVID-19 vaccine or a placebo. Sequenced material: peripheral blood, taken in a trial of Ad26.COV2.S vaccine versus placebo. This chain joins TRBV11-2 and TRBJ2-3; D is ambiguous. The CDR3 here is CASSLVYGYTDTQYF. Written as DNA, the CDR3 is TGTGCCAGCAGCTTAGTTTACGGGTACACAGATACGCAGTATTTT.